This record looks at one T cell receptor (beta chain) sequence and its context. The CDR3 runs to 17 residues. Losses at the gene ends were 6 bases for V and 0 bases for J; bases not matched to a gene: 9. CDR1 MDHEN and CDR2 SYDVKM come from the germline V gene. The data stem from a study of blood T cell repertoires in COVID-19. About the study: Acute-phase and convalescent COVID-19 samples originated in the United States, Italy and Spain. Sources were T cells, B-cell-depleted T cells, or PBMCs; the material itself was cDNA or gDNA.

Per the authors' pipeline: The assay estimated nucleated cells by amplifying reference gene primers. Sequenced by immunoSEQ multiplex PCR; TCRdb stores in-frame clones only, minus some. V and J calls and clone size are those listed in that table; D and trimming were worked out from the DNA. The repertoire holds 150,000 to 200,000 clones, roughly four fifths seen once, with approximately 18% in the top ten. The sample consisted of peripheral blood. The chain couples TRBV28 to TRBJ1-1, with 11 positions matching TRBD1. The clonotype was recovered from a woman older than 75 with acute or convalescent COVID-19. The CDR3: CASRPSPGQGVNTEAFF. In DNA, the CDR3 is TGTGCCAGCAGACCAAGCCCGGGACAGGGGGTGAACACTGAAGCTTTCTTT.